A single sample gave rise to the 32 T cell receptor beta chains below, sequenced in a study of T cells after yellow fever vaccination. TCRdb used MiXCR to reprocess the 5' RACE reads, holding one entry per CDR3 protein. The profile covers under 200,000 distinct CDR3 sequences, with 11% appearing a single time and 35% to 40% taken by the ten largest. Sequences were derived from CD8+ T cells sorted from PBMCs, sampled 15 days after the yellow fever booster vaccination. Every receptor here comes from a man younger than 35 who received the YFV17D yellow fever vaccine.

This clonotype turned up a few times. J is TRBJ2-2 and V is TRBV4-2; D remains ambiguous. Trimming removed 0 bases from V and 1 base from J, with 3 bases in between. This CDR3 comprises 14 residues. CDR1 and CDR2 from the germline V gene are LGHNA and YNFKEQ. CDR3 bases: TGTGCCAGCAGCCAAGATTGGAACACCGGGGAGCTGTTTTTT. Residues: CASSQDWNTGELFF.

This chain joins TRBV15 and TRBJ2-7; the match to TRBD1 covers 12 bases. Trimming at V came to 5 bases and at J to 6 bases, leaving 5 bases not matched to a gene. Germline V gives CDR1 LNHNV, CDR2 YYDKDF (reference sequence). This CDR3 has 14 residues. The DNA of the CDR3 is TGTGCCACCAGCCGAGGGACAGGGGGCGCCGAGCAGTACTTC. Translating it yields CATSRGTGGAEQYF.

The chain carries TRBV7-9 and TRBJ2-5; D not certain. The CDR3 has 11 residues. Trimming left V 4 bases short and J 8 bases short, with 8 bases between. Germline CDR1 is SEHNR and CDR2 is FQNEAQ (reference sequence). In DNA form, the CDR3 reads TGTGCCAGCAGCTATACCACCACCCAGTACTTC. Its translation: CASSYTTTQYF. The full variable domain, completed using reference TRBV7-9 and TRBJ2-5, is DTGVSQNPRHKITKRGQNVTFRCDPISEHNRLYWYRQTLGQGPEFLTYFQNEAQLEKSRLLSDRFSAERPKGSFSTLEIQRTEQGDSAMYLCASSYTTTQYFGPGTRLLVL.

The chain links TRBV20-1 to TRBJ1-6; D uncertain. The CDR3 covers 15 residues. V was pared by 5 bases and J by 0 bases, with 11 bases between. Germline CDR1 and CDR2: DFQATT and SNEGSKA (reference sequence). In DNA form, the CDR3 reads TGCAGTGCTCATAAGGAGAGCTCCTATAATTCACCCCTCCACTTT. Protein sequence: CSAHKESSYNSPLHF.

The chain joins TRBV7-9 to TRBJ2-2; D gene uncertain. Trimming left V 0 bases short and J 8 bases short, with 10 bases between. CDR3 size: 14 residues. Germline values: CDR1 SEHNR, CDR2 FQNEAQ (reference sequence). CDR3 sequence (DNA): TGTGCCAGCAGCTTAGCGCCTGTTGGAGGGGAGCTGTTTTTT. This sequence encodes CASSLAPVGGELFF.

This clonotype was detected only a few times. The V gene is TRBV6-2 or TRBV6-3, the J gene TRBJ2-3; possible D gene TRBD2, 6 bases. Germline V gene lookup returns CDR1 MNHEY and CDR2 SVGEGT. The CDR3 extends over 14 amino acids. V lost 0 bases and J lost 8, with 12 bases in between. The CDR3 protein is CASSYSIGGGTQYF. CDR3 nucleotide sequence: TGTGCCAGCAGTTACTCGATCGGGGGAGGTACGCAGTATTTT.

This rearrangement joins TRBV4-1 to TRBJ2-7, with a weak D call TRBD1 (6 bases). The V end lost 1 base, the J end lost 4 bases, and 17 bases lay between the germline ends. The CDR3 loop spans 16 amino acids. CDR1 is MGHRA and CDR2 is YSYEKL in the germline V gene. CDR3 region: CASSQVPQGTIYEQYF. In DNA, the CDR3 is TGCGCCAGCAGCCAAGTCCCACAGGGAACAATTTACGAGCAGTACTTC.

There are a few counts of this clonotype. The chain recombines TRBV7-9 with TRBJ2-5; maybe TRBD2 (6 bases). The CDR3 has 13 amino acids. Germline CDR1 SEHNR, CDR2 FQNEAQ (reference sequence). V gave up 1 base and J gave up 7 bases, with 10 bases separating them. This CDR3 is CASSLDPGVTQYF. The CDR3 DNA is TGTGCCAGCAGCTTAGATCCGGGAGTGACCCAGTACTTC.

This clonotype has just a few counts. This chain's CDR3 is CASTVGDRGKETQYF. The CDR3 DNA reads as TGTGCCAGCACGGTCGGGGACAGGGGTAAAGAGACCCAGTACTTC. The chain couples TRBV2 to TRBJ2-5; 10 bases fit TRBD1. CDR1 is SNHLY, CDR2 FYNNEI, per germline. J gave up 3 bases and V 7 bases, and 8 bases lay outside the gene matches. The CDR3 totals 15 residues.

The table lists this clonotype with many counts. The chain carries TRBV7-8 and TRBJ2-5; D unclear. The CDR3 is 13 residues long. Per germline, CDR1 SGHVS and CDR2 FQNEAQ. Trimming shortened V by 1 base and J by 7 bases, and 10 bases separated the two germline ends. CDR3 coding DNA: TGTGCCAGCAGCTTAGAATCCGGGCCGACCCAGTACTTC. Its protein is CASSLESGPTQYF.

V and J are TRBV29-1 and TRBJ1-2; no firm D call. Germline V lookup: CDR1 SQVTM, CDR2 ANQGSEA. Trimming shortened V by 1 base and J by 8 bases, and 11 bases separated the two germline ends. The CDR3 covers 12 residues. The CDR3 protein is CSVEASPGGYTF. The CDR3 nucleotides are TGCAGCGTTGAAGCCTCGCCCGGGGGCTACACCTTC.

This clonotype was seen repeatedly, ten times or more. V gene TRBV29-1 combines with J gene TRBJ2-2; D is possibly TRBD1 (6 bases). Trimming stripped 6 bases from V and 7 bases from J, with 24 bases between. This CDR3 has 16 amino acids. Per germline, CDR1 SQVTM and CDR2 ANQGSEA. The CDR3 DNA sequence: TGCAGCGTGTTTTCAGGGGACCTTTCGCTTGGCGGGGAGCTGTTTTTT. Its translation is CSVFSGDLSLGGELFF.

This clonotype was counted only a few times. V gene TRBV10-3 combines with J gene TRBJ2-3; D is undetermined. Per the germline V gene, CDR1 is ENHRY and CDR2 is SYGVKD. With 6 bases removed from V and 3 bases from J, the gap between germline ends came to 25 bases. The CDR3 runs 18 residues. The CDR3 nucleotides read TGTGCCATCAGCCAGACCATAACGAGCCCTGAAGAAACAGATACGCAGTATTTT. It translates to CAISQTITSPEETDTQYF.

This rearrangement joins TRBV27 to TRBJ2-3; possible D gene TRBD1, 5 bases. V was clipped by 6 bases and J by 4 bases, with 17 bases between them. Germline CDR1 reads MNHEY; CDR2 reads SMNVEV (reference sequence). The CDR3 length is 15 residues. The chain's CDR3 is CASSKHQGRADTQYF. The DNA for the CDR3 is TGTGCCAGCAGCAAGCACCAGGGTCGGGCAGATACGCAGTATTTT.

The J gene is TRBJ2-1, the V gene TRBV5-1; D might be TRBD1 or TRBD2, each matching 5 bases. Trimming cost V 0 bases and J 6 bases, with 10 bases left between them. Germline lookup yields CDR1 SGHRS and CDR2 YFSETQ. There are 14 residues in the CDR3. The CDR3 DNA is TGCGCCAGCAGCTTGGAGGGACCGTTCAATGAGCAGTTCTTC. Protein sequence: CASSLEGPFNEQFF.

This clonotype was found a few times. The rearrangement links TRBV6-1 to TRBJ1-2; D is uncertain. Germline V gene lookup returns CDR1 MNHNS and CDR2 SASEGT. V dropped 0 bases and J dropped 0 bases, with 8 bases sitting between them. The CDR3 has 15 residues. CDR3 loop: CASSEATGPNYGYTF. In DNA, the CDR3 is TGTGCCAGCAGTGAAGCCACTGGCCCTAACTATGGCTACACCTTC.

The chain joins TRBV7-9 to TRBJ1-1, with 8 bases fitting TRBD1. With 8 bases clipped from V and 4 bases from J, the junction kept 9 bases outside the gene matches. This CDR3 contains 14 residues. CDR1 and CDR2 (germline): SEHNR, FQNEAQ (reference sequence). CDR3 residues: CASWGQAKSTEAFF. CDR3 bases: TGTGCCAGCTGGGGACAGGCGAAGAGCACTGAAGCTTTCTTT.

A few counts support this clonotype. This chain uses TRBV7-9 with TRBJ2-2, with D unclear. Germline CDR1 is SEHNR and CDR2 is FQNEAQ (reference sequence). The length of the CDR3 is 14 residues. V lost 6 bases and J lost 5, with 13 bases in between. CDR3: CASRPLPGTGELFF. For the CDR3, the DNA is TGTGCCAGCAGGCCTTTGCCCGGGACCGGGGAGCTGTTTTTT.

The rearrangement links TRBV5-1 to TRBJ2-3; 7 bases agree with TRBD2. Germline V gene sequence: CDR1 SGHRS, CDR2 YFSETQ. The CDR3 runs 19 residues. The J segment lost 2 bases and the V segment lost 2 bases, leaving 17 bases of the junction unmatched. The CDR3 loop is CASSFNPTRGLGDTDTQYF. The CDR3 nucleotides read TGCGCCAGCAGCTTTAACCCCACCCGCGGACTAGGGGACACAGATACGCAGTATTTT.

This clonotype was detected only a few times. The gene calls are TRBV6-2 or TRBV6-3 and TRBJ2-2; TRBD1 aligns across 8 bases. In germline, CDR1 is MNHEY, CDR2 SVGEGT. Trimming took 7 bases from V and 5 from J; bases not matched to a gene: 6. The CDR3 has 14 residues. The CDR3 reads CASTDRVGTGELFF. Here the CDR3 DNA reads TGTGCCAGCACGGACAGGGTGGGAACCGGGGAGCTGTTTTTT.

The V and J genes are TRBV12-3 or TRBV12-4 and TRBJ1-3, with D hard to call. Trimming left V 5 bases short and J 0 bases short, with 8 bases between. The CDR3 runs 14 residues. CDR3 nucleotide sequence: TGTGCCAGCAGTCCCCTTGGCTCTGGAAACACCATATATTTT. It codes for CASSPLGSGNTIYF.

This clonotype was counted a few times. In nucleotides, the CDR3 is TGTGCCGCAATGAGCGGGGGCTCCTACAATGAGCAGTTCTTC. This gives the protein CAAMSGGSYNEQFF. The chain uses TRBV27 and TRBJ2-1, with 8 bases matching TRBD2. The CDR3 spans 14 residues. Unmatched junction bases numbered 6, after V lost 11 bases and J lost 0 bases. Germline CDR1 reads MNHEY; CDR2 reads SMNVEV (reference sequence).

This clonotype was found many times. The J gene is TRBJ2-5, the V gene TRBV6-5, with D uncertain. Trimming left V 2 bases short and J 5 bases short, with 9 bases between. Germline CDR1 and CDR2: MNHEY and SVGAGI. The CDR3 is made up of 13 amino acids. CDR3 coding DNA: TGTGCCAGCAGTTACCGACGGGTGGAGACCCAGTACTTC. This codes for CASSYRRVETQYF.

The rearrangement uses TRBV6-5 and TRBJ1-6; D ambiguous. Germline values: CDR1 MNHEY, CDR2 SVGAGI. The CDR3 is made up of 13 amino acids. V was trimmed by 2 bases and J by 7 bases, leaving 6 bases between them. CDR3 residues: CASSYRQNSPLHF. The DNA for the CDR3 is TGTGCCAGCAGTTACCGGCAGAATTCACCCCTCCACTTT.

A few counts support this clonotype. The chain combines TRBV4-1 with TRBJ1-2, with a weak D call TRBD1 (5 bases). Trimming took 1 base from V and 4 from J, leaving 13 bases between them. Per germline, CDR1 MGHRA and CDR2 YSYEKL. CDR3 length: 15 amino acids. The CDR3 bases are TGCGCCAGCAGCCAAGTTTTCGGCGGGGGCTATGGCTACACCTTC. Protein product: CASSQVFGGGYGYTF.

This chain joins TRBV5-4 and TRBJ2-1; 10 bases align to TRBD2. This CDR3 region has 16 residues. Germline trimming cut 3 bases from V and 0 bases from J; bases unmatched to any gene: 3. The germline V gene encodes CDR1 SGHNT and CDR2 YYREEE (reference sequence). The CDR3: CASSWSGGVSYNEQFF. CDR3 bases: TGTGCCAGCAGCTGGAGCGGGGGGGTCTCCTACAATGAGCAGTTCTTC. The variable domain in full, with the rest retrieved from reference TRBV5-4 and TRBJ2-1, is ETGVTQSPTHLIKTRGQQVTLRCSSQSGHNTVSWYQQALGQGPQFIFQYYREEENGRGNFPPRFSGLQFPNYSSELNVNALELDDSALYLCASSWSGGVSYNEQFFGPGTRLTVL.

The chain employs TRBV7-2 and TRBJ2-7; TRBD1 might be the D (5 bases). The CDR3 consists of 16 residues. With 5 bases removed from V and 0 bases from J, the gap between germline ends came to 17 bases. CDR1 and CDR2 (germline): SGHTA, FQGNSA. CDR3 DNA: TGTGCCAGCAGCCAGATCCCAGGGCTAAGCTCCTACGAGCAGTACTTC. Translation gives CASSQIPGLSSYEQYF. The whole variable domain, filled in from reference TRBV7-2 and TRBJ2-7, reads GAGVSQSPSNKVTEKGKDVELRCDPISGHTALYWYRQSLGQGLEFLIYFQGNSAPDKSGLPSDRFSAERTGGSVSTLTIQRTQQEDSAVYLCASSQIPGLSSYEQYFGPGTRLTVT.

V gene TRBV5-5 combines with J gene TRBJ2-7; D unresolved. Germline CDR1 is SGHKS and CDR2 is YYEKEE (reference sequence). V lost 0 bases and J 4 bases, leaving 11 bases between the germline ends. The CDR3 sequence is 14 residues long. In nucleotides, the CDR3 is TGTGCCAGCAGCTTGGGAGGACCCCTATACGAGCAGTACGTC. Encoded protein: CASSLGGPLYEQYV.

This clonotype was detected ten times or more. This chain connects TRBV27 to TRBJ1-5, with D possibly being TRBD1 (6 bases). V dropped 4 bases and J dropped 3 bases, with 10 bases sitting between them. The CDR3 contains 14 residues. The V gene's germline CDR1 is MNHEY and CDR2 SMNVEV (reference sequence). The CDR3 nucleotides read TGTGCCAGCAGTTCGGACAGAGACAATCAGCCCCAGCATTTT. Its protein is CASSSDRDNQPQHF.

This clonotype was recorded a few times. V and J are TRBV9 and TRBJ2-6, with TRBD1 as a possible D gene (6 bases). The germline V gene encodes CDR1 SGDLS and CDR2 YYNGEE. The V and J ends lost 5 bases and 4 bases respectively, with 16 bases between them. The CDR3 is made up of 16 amino acids. CDR3 protein: CASRLGSGQGANVLTF. CDR3 DNA: TGTGCCAGCAGACTAGGGTCCGGACAGGGGGCCAACGTCCTGACTTTC.

This clonotype showed up just a few times. This chain connects TRBV27 to TRBJ2-5; D perhaps matches TRBD2 (5 bases). Germline-derived CDR1 and CDR2 are MNHEY and SMNVEV (reference sequence). V was trimmed by 5 bases and J by 5 bases, leaving 9 bases between them. The CDR3 spans 12 residues. DNA for the CDR3: TGTGCCAGCAGTCCCGGGGAGGAGACCCAGTACTTC. This translates into CASSPGEETQYF.

This chain links TRBV6-6 with TRBJ2-7; no clear D. The ends were cut back, 0 bases at V and 2 bases at J, with 8 bases in the middle. This CDR3 is built from 14 residues. Germline CDR1 MNHNY, CDR2 SVGAGI (reference sequence). CDR3 DNA: TGTGCCAGCAGTTACTCTGAGATTCCCTACGAGCAGTACGTC. This gives the protein CASSYSEIPYEQYV.